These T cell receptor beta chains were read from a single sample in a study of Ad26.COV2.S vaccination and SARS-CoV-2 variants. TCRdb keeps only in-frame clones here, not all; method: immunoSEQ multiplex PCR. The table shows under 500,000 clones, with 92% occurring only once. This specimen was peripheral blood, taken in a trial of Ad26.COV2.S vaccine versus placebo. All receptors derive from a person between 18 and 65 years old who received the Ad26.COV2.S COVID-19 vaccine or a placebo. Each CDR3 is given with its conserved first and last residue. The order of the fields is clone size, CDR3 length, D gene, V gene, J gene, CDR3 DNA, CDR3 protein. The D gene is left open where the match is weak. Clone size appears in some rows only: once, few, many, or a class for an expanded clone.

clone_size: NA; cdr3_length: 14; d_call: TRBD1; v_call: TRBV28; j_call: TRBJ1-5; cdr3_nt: TGTGCCAGCAGTTTAATAGGGGGCGGTCAGCCCCAGCATTTT; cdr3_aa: CASSLIGGGQPQHF
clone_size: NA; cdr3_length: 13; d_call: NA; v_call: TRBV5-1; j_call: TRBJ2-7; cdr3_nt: TGCGCCAGCAGGACAGACCCGACCTACGAGCAGTACTTC; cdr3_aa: CASRTDPTYEQYF
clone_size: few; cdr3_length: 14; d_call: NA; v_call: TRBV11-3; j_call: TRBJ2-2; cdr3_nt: TGTGCCAGCAGCCTCCTGGGGAGGACCGGGGAGCTGTTTTTT; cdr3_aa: CASSLLGRTGELFF
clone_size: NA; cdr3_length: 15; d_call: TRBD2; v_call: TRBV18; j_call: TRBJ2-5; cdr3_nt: TGTGCCAGCTCACCGGGACTAGCGGGGGGAGAGACCCAGTACTTC; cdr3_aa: CASSPGLAGGETQYF
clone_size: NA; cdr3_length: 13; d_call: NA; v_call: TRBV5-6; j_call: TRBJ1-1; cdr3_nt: TGTGCCAGCAGCAGGACGGCGAACACTGAAGCTTTCTTT; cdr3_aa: CASSRTANTEAFF
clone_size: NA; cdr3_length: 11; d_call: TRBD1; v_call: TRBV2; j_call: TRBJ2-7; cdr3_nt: TGTGCCAGCAGTGAGACAGGGGAGCAGTACTTC; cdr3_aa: CASSETGEQYF
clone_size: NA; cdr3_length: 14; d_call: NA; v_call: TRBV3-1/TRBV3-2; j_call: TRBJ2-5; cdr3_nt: TGTGCCAGCAGCTCCAATCGAATGGATGGGACCCAGTACTTC; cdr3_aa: CASSSNRMDGTQYF
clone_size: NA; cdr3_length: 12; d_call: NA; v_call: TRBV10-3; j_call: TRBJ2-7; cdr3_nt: TGTGCCATCAGCCCGGGGTCCTACGAGCAGTACTTC; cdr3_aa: CAISPGSYEQYF
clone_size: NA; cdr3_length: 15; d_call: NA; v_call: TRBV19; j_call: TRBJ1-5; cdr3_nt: TGTGCCAGTAGTAGTGGCCAGGGCGGGATTGAGCCCCAGCATTTT; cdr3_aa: CASSSGQGGIEPQHF
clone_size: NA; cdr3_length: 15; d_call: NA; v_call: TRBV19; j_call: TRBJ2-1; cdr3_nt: TGTGCCAGCAGGTCCCCATTTCTCTCCTACAATGAGCAGTTCTTC; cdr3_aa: CASRSPFLSYNEQFF
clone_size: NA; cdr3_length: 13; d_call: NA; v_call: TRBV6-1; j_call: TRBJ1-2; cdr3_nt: TGTGCCAGCAGTGACGGACCGAGCTATGGCTACACCTTC; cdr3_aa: CASSDGPSYGYTF
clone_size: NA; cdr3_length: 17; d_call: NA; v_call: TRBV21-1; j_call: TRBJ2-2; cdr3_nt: TGTGCCAGCAGCAAAGCGGAGTGGGAAGTAAACACCGGGGAGCTGTTTTTT; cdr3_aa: CASSKAEWEVNTGELFF
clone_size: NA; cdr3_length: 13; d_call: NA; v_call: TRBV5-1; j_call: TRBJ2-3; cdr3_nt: TGCGCCAGCAGCCTGACAGATGCAGATACGCAGTATTTT; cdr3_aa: CASSLTDADTQYF
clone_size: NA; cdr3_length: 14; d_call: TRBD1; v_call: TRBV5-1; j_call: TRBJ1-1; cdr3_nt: TGCGCCAGCAGCTTCCAGGGGGCGAACACTGAAGCTTTCTTT; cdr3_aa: CASSFQGANTEAFF
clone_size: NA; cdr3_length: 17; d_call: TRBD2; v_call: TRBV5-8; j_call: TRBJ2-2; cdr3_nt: TGTGCCAGCAGCTGGGACAAACTAGCGGGGGAGACCGGGGAGCTGTTTTTT; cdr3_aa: CASSWDKLAGETGELFF
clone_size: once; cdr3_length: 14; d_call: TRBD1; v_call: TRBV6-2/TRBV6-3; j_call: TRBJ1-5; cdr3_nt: TGTGCCAGCAGCCCCATACAGGGGATCCAGCCCCAGCATTTT; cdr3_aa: CASSPIQGIQPQHF
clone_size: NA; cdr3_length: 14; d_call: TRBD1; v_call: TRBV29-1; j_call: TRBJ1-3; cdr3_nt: TGCAGCGCGCAAACAGGGGGCTCTGGAAACACCATATATTTT; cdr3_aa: CSAQTGGSGNTIYF
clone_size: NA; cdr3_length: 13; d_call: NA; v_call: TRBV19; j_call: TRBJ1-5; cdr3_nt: TGTGCCAGTGACGAATCAGGGAATCAGCCCCAGCATTTT; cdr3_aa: CASDESGNQPQHF
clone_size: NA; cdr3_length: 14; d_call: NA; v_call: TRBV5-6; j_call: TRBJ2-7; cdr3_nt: TGTGCCAGCAGTTTTACCGGGACAAGGGTCGGGCAGTACTTC; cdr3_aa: CASSFTGTRVGQYF
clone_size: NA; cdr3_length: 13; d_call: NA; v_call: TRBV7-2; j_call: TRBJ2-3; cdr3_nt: TGTGCCAGCAGGTCCGTGGGCACAGATACGCAGTATTTT; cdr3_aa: CASRSVGTDTQYF
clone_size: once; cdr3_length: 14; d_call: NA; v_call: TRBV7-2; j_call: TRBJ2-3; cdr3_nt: TGTGCCAGCAGCTTCAGGGGTAACACAGATACGCAGTATTTT; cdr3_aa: CASSFRGNTDTQYF
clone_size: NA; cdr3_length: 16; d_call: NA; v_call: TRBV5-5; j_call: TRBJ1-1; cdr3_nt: TGTGCCAGCAGCTTGGCTCCCAGGGCTCAAGGAACTGAAGCTTTCTTT; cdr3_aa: CASSLAPRAQGTEAFF
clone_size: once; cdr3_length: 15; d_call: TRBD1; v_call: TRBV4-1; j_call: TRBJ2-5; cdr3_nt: TGCGCCAGCAGCCAAGAAGGCAGGGGGCTAGAGACCCAGTACTTC; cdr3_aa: CASSQEGRGLETQYF